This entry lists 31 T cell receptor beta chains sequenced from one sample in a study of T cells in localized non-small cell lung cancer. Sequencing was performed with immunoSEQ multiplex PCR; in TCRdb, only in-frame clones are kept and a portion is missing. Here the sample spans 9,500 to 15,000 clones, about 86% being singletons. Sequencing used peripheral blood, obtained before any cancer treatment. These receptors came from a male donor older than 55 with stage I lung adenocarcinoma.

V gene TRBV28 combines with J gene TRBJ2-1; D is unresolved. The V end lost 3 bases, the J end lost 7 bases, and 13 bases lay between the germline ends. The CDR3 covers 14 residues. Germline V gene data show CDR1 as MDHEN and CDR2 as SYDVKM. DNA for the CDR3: TGTGCCAGCAGTTTTCTAGGGATCGAGAATGAGCAGTTCTTC. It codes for CASSFLGIENEQFF. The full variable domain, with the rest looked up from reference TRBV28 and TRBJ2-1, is DVKVTQSSRYLVKRTGEKVFLECVQDMDHENMFWYRQDPGLGLRLIYFSYDVKMKEKGDIPEGYSVSREKKERFSLILESASTNQTSMYLCASSFLGIENEQFFGPGTRLTVL.

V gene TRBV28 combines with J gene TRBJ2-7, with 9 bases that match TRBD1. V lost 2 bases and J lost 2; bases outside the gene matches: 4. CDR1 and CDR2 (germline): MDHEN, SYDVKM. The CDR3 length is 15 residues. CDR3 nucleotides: TGTGCCAGCAGTTTAACGGGACAGGGAACCTACGAGCAGTACTTC. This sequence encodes CASSLTGQGTYEQYF.

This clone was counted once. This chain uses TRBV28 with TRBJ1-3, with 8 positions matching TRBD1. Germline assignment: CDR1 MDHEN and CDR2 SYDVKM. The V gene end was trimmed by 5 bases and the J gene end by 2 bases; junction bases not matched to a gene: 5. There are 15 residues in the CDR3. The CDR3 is CASSPQGAPGNTIYF. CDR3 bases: TGTGCCAGCAGTCCCCAGGGGGCGCCTGGAAACACCATATATTTT.

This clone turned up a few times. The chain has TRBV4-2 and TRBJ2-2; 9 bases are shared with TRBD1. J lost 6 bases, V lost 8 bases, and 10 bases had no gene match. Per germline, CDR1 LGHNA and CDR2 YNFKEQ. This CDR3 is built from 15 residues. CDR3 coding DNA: TGTGCCAGCCGCCCCTTTGACAGGGGGGCCGGGGAGCTGTTTTTT. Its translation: CASRPFDRGAGELFF.

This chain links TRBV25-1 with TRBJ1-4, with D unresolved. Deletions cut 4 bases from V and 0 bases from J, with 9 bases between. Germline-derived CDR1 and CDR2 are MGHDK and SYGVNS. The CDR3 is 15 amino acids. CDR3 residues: CASSATVATNEKLFF. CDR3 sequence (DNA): TGTGCCAGCAGTGCGACCGTGGCAACTAATGAAAAACTGTTTTTT.

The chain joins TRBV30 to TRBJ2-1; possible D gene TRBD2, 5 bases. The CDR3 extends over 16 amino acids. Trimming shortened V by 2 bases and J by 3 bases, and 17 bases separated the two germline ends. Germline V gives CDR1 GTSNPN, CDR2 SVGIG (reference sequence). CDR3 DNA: TGTGCCTGGAGTAATAGAGGACTCGCAAGCTACAATGAGCAGTTCTTC. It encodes CAWSNRGLASYNEQFF.

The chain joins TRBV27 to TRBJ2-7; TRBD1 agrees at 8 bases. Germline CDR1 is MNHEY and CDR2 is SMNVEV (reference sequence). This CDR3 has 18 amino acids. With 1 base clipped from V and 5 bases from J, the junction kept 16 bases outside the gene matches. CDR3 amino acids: CASSLFAQARDRLHEQYF. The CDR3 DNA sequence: TGTGCCAGCAGTTTATTTGCACAGGCTAGGGACAGGCTTCACGAGCAGTACTTC.

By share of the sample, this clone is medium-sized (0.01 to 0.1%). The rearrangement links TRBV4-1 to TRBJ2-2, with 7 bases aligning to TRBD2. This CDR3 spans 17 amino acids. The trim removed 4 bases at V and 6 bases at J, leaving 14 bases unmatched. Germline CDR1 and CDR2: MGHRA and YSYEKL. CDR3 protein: CASSPSSTGGVAGELFF. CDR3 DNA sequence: TGCGCCAGCAGCCCAAGTAGTACGGGAGGAGTCGCCGGGGAGCTGTTTTTT.

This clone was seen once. The CDR3 DNA reads as TGTGCCGGCCATTCGAACACTGAAGCTTTCTTT. Amino acid sequence: CAGHSNTEAFF. The J gene is TRBJ1-1, the V gene TRBV6-6; the D is unclear. V lost 11 bases, J lost 1 base, and 8 bases lay in between. This CDR3 contains 11 residues. Germline CDR1 MNHNY, CDR2 SVGAGI (reference sequence).

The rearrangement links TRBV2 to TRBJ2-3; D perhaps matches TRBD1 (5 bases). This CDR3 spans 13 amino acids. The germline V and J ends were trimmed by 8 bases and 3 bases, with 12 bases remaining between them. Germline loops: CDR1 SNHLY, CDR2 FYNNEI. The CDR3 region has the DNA TGTGCCAGCTGTAGGGGAAAGACAGATACGCAGTATTTT. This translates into CASCRGKTDTQYF.

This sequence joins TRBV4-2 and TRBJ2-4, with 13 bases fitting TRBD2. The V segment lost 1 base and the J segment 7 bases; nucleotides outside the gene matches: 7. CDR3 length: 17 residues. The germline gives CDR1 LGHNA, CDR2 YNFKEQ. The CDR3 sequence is CASSQGLAGGGMNIQYF. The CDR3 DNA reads TGTGCCAGCAGCCAAGGACTAGCGGGAGGTGGGATGAACATTCAGTACTTC.

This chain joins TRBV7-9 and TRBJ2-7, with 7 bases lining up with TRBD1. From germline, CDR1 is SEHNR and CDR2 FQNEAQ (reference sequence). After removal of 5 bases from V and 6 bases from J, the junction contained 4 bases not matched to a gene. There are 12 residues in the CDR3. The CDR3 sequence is CASSTDRSEQYF. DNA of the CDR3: TGTGCCAGCAGCACGGACAGGTCCGAGCAGTACTTC. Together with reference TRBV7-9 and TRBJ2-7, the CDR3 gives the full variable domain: DTGVSQNPRHKITKRGQNVTFRCDPISEHNRLYWYRQTLGQGPEFLTYFQNEAQLEKSRLLSDRFSAERPKGSFSTLEIQRTEQGDSAMYLCASSTDRSEQYFGPGTRLTVT.

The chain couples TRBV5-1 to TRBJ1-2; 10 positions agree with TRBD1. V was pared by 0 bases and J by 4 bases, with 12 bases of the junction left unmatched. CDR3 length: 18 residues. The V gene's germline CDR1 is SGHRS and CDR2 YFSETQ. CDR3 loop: CASSLEFGGQGVAYGYTF. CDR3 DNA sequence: TGCGCCAGCAGCTTGGAATTCGGCGGACAGGGGGTTGCCTATGGCTACACCTTC.

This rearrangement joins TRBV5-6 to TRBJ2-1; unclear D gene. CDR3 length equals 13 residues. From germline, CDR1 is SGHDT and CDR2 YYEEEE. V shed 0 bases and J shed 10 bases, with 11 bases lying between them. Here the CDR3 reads CASSLVSAAEQFF. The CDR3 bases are TGTGCCAGCAGCTTGGTAAGTGCAGCCGAGCAGTTCTTC.

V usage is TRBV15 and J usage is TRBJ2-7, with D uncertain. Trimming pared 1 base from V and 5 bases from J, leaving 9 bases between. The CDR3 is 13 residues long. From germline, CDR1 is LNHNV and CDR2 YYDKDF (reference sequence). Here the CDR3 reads CATSRGVPNEQYF. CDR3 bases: TGTGCCACCAGCAGAGGGGTTCCCAACGAGCAGTACTTC.

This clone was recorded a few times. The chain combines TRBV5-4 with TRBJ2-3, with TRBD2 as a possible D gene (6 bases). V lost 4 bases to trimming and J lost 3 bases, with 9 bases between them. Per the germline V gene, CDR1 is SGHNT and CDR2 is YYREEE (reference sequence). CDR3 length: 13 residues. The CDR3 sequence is CASSRGGTDTQYF. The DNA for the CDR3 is TGTGCCAGCAGCCGGGGAGGTACAGATACGCAGTATTTT. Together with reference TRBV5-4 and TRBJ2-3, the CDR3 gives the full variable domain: ETGVTQSPTHLIKTRGQQVTLRCSSQSGHNTVSWYQQALGQGPQFIFQYYREEENGRGNFPPRFSGLQFPNYSSELNVNALELDDSALYLCASSRGGTDTQYFGPGTRLTVL.

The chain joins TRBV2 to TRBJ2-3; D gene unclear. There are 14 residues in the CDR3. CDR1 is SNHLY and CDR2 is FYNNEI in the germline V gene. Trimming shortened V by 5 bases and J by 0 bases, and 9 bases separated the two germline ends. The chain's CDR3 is CASSPGPSTDTQYF. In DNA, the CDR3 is TGTGCCAGCAGTCCCGGGCCTAGCACAGATACGCAGTATTTT.

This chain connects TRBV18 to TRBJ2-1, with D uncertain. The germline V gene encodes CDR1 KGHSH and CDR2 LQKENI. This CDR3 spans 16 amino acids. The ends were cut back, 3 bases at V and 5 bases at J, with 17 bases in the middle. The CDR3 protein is CASSPSIAREDNEQFF. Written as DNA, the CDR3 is TGTGCCAGCTCACCGTCGATAGCCCGCGAAGACAATGAGCAGTTCTTC.

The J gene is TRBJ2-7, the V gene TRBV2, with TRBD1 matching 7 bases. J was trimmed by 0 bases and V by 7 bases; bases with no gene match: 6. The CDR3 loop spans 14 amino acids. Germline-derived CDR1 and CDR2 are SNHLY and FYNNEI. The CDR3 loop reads CASKSRDSSYEQYF. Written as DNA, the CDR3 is TGTGCCAGCAAAAGTCGGGACAGCTCCTACGAGCAGTACTTC.

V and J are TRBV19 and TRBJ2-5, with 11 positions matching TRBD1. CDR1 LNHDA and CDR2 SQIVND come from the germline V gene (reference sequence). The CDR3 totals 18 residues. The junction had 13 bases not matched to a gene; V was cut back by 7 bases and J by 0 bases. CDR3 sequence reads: CASNPDRGRGEYQETQYF. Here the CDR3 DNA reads TGTGCCAGTAACCCGGACAGGGGGCGCGGGGAGTACCAAGAGACCCAGTACTTC. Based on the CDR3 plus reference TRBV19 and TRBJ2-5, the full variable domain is DGGITQSPKYLFRKEGQNVTLSCEQNLNHDAMYWYRQDPGQGLRLIYYSQIVNDFQKGDIAEGYSVSREKKESFPLTVTSAQKNPTAFYLCASNPDRGRGEYQETQYFGPGTRLLVL.

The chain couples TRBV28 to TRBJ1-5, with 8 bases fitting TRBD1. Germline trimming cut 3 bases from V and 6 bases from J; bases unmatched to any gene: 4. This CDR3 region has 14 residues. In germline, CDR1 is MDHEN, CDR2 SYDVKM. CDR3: CASSFDRGGQPQHF. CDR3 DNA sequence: TGTGCCAGCAGTTTTGACAGGGGAGGTCAGCCCCAGCATTTT.

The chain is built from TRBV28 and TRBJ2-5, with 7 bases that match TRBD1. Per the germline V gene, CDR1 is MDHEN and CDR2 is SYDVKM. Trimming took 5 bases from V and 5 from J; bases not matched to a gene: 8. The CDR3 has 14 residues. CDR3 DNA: TGTGCCAGCAGTCGCGAGACAGGGTTTGAGACCCAGTACTTC. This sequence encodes CASSRETGFETQYF.

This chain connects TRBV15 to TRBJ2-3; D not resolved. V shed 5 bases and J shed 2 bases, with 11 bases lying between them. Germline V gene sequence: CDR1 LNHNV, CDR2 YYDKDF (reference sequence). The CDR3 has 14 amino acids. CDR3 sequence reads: CATSRRDITDTQYF. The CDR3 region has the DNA TGTGCCACCAGCCGTAGGGATATCACAGATACGCAGTATTTT.

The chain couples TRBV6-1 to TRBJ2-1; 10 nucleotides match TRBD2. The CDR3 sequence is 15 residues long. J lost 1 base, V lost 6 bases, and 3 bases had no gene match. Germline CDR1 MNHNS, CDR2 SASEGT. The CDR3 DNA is TGTGCCAGCAGCCCTAGCGGGAGTTCCTACAATGAGCAGTTCTTC. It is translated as CASSPSGSSYNEQFF.

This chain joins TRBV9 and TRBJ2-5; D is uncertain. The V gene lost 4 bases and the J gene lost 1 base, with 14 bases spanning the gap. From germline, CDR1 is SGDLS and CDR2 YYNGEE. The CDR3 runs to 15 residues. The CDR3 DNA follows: TGTGCCAGCAGCCCCGACGTGAGCCCCCAAGAGACCCAGTACTTC. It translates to CASSPDVSPQETQYF.

In DNA, the CDR3 is TGTGCCAGCAGTTCGGGACAGGGGCGCGAAAAACTGTTTTTT. It specifies CASSSGQGREKLFF. This chain joins TRBV27 and TRBJ1-4, with 10 bases lining up with TRBD1. This CDR3 contains 14 residues. CDR1 is MNHEY, CDR2 SMNVEV, per germline (reference sequence). The trim removed 4 bases at V and 8 bases at J, leaving 4 bases unmatched. Supplemented by reference TRBV27 and TRBJ1-4, the full variable domain reads EAQVTQNPRYLITVTGKKLTVTCSQNMNHEYMSWYRQDPGLGLRQIYYSMNVEVTDKGDVPEGYKVSRKEKRNFPLILESPSPNQTSLYFCASSSGQGREKLFFGSGTQLSVL.

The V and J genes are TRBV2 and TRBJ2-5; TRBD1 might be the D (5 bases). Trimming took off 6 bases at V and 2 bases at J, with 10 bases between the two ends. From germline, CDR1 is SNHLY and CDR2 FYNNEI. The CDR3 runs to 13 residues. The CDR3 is CASSIDRQETQYF. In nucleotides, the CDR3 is TGTGCCAGCAGCATCGACAGACAAGAGACCCAGTACTTC.

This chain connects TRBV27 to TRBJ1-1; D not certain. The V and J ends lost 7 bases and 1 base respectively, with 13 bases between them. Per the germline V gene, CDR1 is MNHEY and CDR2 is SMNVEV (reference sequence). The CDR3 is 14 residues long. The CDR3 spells CASKAPSGNTEAFF. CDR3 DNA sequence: TGTGCCAGCAAAGCGCCGTCAGGGAACACTGAAGCTTTCTTT.

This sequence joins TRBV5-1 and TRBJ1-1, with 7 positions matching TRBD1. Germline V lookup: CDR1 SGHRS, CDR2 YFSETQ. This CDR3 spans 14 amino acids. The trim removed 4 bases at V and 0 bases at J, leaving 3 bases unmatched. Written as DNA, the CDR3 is TGCGCCAGCAGCCTGACAGGGATGAACACTGAAGCTTTCTTT. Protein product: CASSLTGMNTEAFF.

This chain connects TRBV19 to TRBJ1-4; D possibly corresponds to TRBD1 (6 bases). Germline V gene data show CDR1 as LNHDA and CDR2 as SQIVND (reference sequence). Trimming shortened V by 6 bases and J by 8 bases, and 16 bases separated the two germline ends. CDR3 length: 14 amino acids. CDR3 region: CASSLYREKEKLFF. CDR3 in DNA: TGTGCCAGTAGCCTCTACAGGGAGAAGGAAAAACTGTTTTTT.

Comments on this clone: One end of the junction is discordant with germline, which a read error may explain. The CDR3 DNA sequence: TGTGCCGGCAGTTTAGAGCTAGCGGGAGGGCCGCGGGTCTACGAGCAGTACTTC. It codes for CAGSLELAGGPRVYEQYF. The rearrangement links TRBV28 to TRBJ2-7; TRBD2 matches at 12 bases. The CDR3 has 18 amino acids. Looked up from germline, CDR1 is MDHEN and CDR2 is SYDVKM.